This T cell receptor (beta chain) is from a study of shared clonotypes between healthy human individuals. The germline V gene encodes CDR1 MNHNS and CDR2 SASEGT. The V end was cut by 2 bases, the J end by 5 bases, with 13 bases between. The CDR3 is 14 residues long. Assay execution proceeded at the deep level. The protocol was immunoSEQ multiplex PCR, while the TCRdb copy is restricted to in-frame clones and leaves out a portion. The sample carries 2,100,000 or so clones, approximately 94% recorded once. Only one count was recorded for this clone. This receptor was taken from a man aged 18-30 years in good health. The sequenced sample consisted of naive CD4+ T cells sorted from blood. Indicated subset: CD45RA+ positively selected. This chain connects TRBV6-1 to TRBJ2-7; D tentatively reads TRBD1 or TRBD2 (5 bases each). The DNA for the CDR3 is TGTGCCAGCAGTGAATTGAGGGGTATGGACGAGCAGTACTTC. Translation: CASSELRGMDEQYF.